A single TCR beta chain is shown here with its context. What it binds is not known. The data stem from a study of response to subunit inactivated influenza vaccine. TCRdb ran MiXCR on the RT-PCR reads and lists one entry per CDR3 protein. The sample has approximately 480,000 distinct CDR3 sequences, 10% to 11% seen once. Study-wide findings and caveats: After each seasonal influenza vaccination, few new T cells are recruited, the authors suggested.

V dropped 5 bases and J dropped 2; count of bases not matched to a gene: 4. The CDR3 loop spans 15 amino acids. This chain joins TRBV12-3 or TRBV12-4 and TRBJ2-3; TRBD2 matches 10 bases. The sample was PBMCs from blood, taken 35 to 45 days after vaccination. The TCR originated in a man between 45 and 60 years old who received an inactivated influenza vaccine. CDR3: CASSISGGHTDTQYF. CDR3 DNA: TGTGCCAGCAGTATTAGCGGGGGGCACACAGATACGCAGTATTTT.